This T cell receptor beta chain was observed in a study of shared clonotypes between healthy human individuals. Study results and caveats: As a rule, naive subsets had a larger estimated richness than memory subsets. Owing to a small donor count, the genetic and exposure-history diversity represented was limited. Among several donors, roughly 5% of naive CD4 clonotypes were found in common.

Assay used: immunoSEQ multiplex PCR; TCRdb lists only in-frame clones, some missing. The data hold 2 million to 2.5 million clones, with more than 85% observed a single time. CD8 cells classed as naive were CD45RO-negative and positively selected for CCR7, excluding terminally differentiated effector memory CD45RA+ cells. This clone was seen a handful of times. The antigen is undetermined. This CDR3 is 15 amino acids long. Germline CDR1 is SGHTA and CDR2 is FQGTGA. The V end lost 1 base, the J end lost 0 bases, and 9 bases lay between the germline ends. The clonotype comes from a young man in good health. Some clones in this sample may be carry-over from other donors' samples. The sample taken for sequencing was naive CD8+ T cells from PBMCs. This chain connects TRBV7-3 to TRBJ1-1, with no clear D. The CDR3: CASSLISVLNTEAFF. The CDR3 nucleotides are TGTGCCAGCAGCTTAATTTCAGTCTTGAACACTGAAGCTTTCTTT.